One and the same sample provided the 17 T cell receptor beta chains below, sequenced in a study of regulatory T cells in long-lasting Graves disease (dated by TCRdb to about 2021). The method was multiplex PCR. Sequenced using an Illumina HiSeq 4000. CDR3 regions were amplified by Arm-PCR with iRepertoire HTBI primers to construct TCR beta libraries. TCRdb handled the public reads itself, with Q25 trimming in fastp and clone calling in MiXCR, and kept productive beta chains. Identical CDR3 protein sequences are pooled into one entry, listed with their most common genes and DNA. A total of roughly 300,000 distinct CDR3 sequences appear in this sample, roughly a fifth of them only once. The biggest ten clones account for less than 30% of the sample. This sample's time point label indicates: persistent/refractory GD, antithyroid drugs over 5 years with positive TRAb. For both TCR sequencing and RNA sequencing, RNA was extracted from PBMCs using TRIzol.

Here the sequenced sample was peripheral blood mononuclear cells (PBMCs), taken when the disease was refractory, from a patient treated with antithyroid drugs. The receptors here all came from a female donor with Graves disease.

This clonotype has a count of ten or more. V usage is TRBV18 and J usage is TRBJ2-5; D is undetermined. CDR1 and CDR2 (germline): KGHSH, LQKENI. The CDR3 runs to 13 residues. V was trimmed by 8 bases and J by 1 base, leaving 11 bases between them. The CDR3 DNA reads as TGTGCCAGCAGCCCCCTGGGCCAAGAGACCCAGTACTTC. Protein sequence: CASSPLGQETQYF.

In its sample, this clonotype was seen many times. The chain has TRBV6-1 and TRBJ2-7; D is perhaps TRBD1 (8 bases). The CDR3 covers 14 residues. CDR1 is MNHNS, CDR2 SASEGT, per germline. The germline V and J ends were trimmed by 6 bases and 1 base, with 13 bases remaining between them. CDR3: CASRTGEGSYEQYF. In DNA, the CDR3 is TGTGCCAGCAGGACAGGGGAGGGATCCTACGAGCAGTACTTC.

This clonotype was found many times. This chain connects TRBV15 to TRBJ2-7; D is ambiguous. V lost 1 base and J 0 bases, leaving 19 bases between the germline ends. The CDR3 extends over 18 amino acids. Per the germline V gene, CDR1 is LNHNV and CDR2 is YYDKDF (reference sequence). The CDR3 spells CATSRARLDTSRSYEQYF. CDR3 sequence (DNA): TGTGCCACCAGCAGAGCCCGACTTGACACCTCACGCTCCTACGAGCAGTACTTC.

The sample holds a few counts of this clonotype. The CDR3 DNA is TGTGCCAGCAGGCCAGGGGGCGGGAACACTGAAGCTTTCTTT. This encodes CASRPGGGNTEAFF. V and J are TRBV28 and TRBJ1-1; 8 nucleotides agree with TRBD1. Germline V lookup: CDR1 MDHEN, CDR2 SYDVKM. This CDR3 is built from 14 residues. V shed 6 bases, J shed 1 base, and the junction held 4 bases outside the gene matches.

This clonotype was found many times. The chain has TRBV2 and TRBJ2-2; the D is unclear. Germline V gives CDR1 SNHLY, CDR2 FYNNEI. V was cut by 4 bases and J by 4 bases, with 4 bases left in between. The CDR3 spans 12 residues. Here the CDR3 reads CASSGGTGELFF. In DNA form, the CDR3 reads TGTGCCAGCAGTGGAGGCACCGGGGAGCTGTTTTTT.

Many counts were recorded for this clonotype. The CDR3 DNA is TGTGCCAGCAGCTTGTGGGGGGCCGGGGCGAACATCGAGGCCCAGTACTTC. It specifies CASSLWGAGANIEAQYF. This sequence joins TRBV7-2 and TRBJ2-5; D may correspond to TRBD1 or TRBD2 (6 bases each). V was trimmed by 3 bases and J by 9 bases, leaving 26 bases between them. The CDR3 length is 17 residues. Germline V gives CDR1 SGHTA, CDR2 FQGNSA.

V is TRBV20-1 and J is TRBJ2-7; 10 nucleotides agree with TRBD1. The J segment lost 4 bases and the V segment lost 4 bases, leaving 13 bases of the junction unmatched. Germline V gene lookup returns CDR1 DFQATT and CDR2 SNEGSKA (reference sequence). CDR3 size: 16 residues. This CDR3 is CSATSIGDRGWYEQYF. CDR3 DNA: TGCAGTGCTACCTCGATTGGGGACAGGGGTTGGTACGAGCAGTACTTC.

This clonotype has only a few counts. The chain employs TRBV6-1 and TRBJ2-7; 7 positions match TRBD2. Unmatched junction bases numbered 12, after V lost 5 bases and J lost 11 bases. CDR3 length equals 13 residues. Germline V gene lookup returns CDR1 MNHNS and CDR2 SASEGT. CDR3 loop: CASSLAEPLLEYF. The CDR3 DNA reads TGTGCCAGCAGTCTAGCGGAGCCGCTCCTTGAGTACTTC.

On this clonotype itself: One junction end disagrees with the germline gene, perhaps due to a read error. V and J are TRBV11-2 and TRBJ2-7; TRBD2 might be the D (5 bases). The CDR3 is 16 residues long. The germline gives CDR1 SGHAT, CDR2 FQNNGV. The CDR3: CASSRFVTTPSNEQYF. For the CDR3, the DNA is TGTGCCAGCAGCCGCTTCGTGACTACACCCTCCAACGAGCAGTACTTC.

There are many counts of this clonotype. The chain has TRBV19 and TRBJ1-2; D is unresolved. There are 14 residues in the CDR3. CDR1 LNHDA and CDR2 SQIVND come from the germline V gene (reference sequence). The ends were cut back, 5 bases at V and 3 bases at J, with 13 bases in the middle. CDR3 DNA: TGTGCCAGTAGTGTCGCCACGTTCTACTATGGCTACACCTTC. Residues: CASSVATFYYGYTF. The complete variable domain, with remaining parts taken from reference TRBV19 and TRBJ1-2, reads DGGITQSPKYLFRKEGQNVTLSCEQNLNHDAMYWYRQDPGQGLRLIYYSQIVNDFQKGDIAEGYSVSREKKESFPLTVTSAQKNPTAFYLCASSVATFYYGYTFGSGTRLTVV.

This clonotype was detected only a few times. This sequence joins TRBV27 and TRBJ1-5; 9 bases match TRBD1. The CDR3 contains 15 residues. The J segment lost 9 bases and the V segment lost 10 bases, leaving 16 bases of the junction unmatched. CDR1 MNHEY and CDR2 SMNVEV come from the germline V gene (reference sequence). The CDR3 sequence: CATKPGTGRGGPQHF. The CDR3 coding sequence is TGTGCCACCAAACCAGGGACAGGGAGGGGGGGGCCCCAGCATTTT.

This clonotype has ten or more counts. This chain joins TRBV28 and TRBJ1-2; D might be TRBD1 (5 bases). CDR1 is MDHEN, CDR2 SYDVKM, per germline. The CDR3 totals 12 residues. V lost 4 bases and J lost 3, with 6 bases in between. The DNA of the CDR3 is TGTGCCAGCAGTTCAGGGTACTATGGCTACACCTTC. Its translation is CASSSGYYGYTF.

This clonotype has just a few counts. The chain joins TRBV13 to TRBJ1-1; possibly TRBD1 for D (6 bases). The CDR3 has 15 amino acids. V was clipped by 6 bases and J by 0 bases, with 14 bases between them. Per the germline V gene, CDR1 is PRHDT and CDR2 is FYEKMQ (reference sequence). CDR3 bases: TGTGCCAGCAGTTCACAGGGTGGAATGAACACTGAAGCTTTCTTT. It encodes CASSSQGGMNTEAFF.

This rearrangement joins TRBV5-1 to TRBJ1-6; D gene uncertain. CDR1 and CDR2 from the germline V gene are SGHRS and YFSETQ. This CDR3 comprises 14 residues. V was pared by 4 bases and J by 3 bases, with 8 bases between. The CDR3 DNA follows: TGCGCCAGCAGCCCCGACAACTATAATTCACCCCTCCACTTT. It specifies CASSPDNYNSPLHF.

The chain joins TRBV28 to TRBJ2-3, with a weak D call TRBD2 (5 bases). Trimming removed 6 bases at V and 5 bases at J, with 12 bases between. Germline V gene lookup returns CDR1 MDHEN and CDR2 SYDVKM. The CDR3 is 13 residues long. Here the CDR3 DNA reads TGTGCCAGCAGGCGACCTGCGGGAGATACGCAGTATTTT. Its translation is CASRRPAGDTQYF. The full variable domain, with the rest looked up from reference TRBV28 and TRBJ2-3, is DVKVTQSSRYLVKRTGEKVFLECVQDMDHENMFWYRQDPGLGLRLIYFSYDVKMKEKGDIPEGYSVSREKKERFSLILESASTNQTSMYLCASRRPAGDTQYFGPGTRLTVL.

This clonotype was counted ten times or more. The CDR3 protein is CASSPSGYRGRRDEQYF. As DNA, the CDR3 is TGTGCCAGCAGTCCCTCAGGCTACAGGGGGCGGAGGGACGAGCAGTACTTC. J is TRBJ2-7 and V is TRBV28; the match to TRBD1 covers 9 bases. The CDR3 spans 17 residues. Germline loops: CDR1 MDHEN, CDR2 SYDVKM. Trimming at V came to 5 bases and at J to 5 bases, leaving 16 bases not matched to a gene.

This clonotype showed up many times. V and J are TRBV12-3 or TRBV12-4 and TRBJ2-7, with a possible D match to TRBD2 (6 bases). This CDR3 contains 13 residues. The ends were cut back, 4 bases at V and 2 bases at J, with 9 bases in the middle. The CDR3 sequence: CASSYTGAYEQYF. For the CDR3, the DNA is TGTGCCAGCAGTTACACGGGGGCCTACGAGCAGTACTTC.